This T cell receptor (beta chain) stems from a study of T cell clones after liver transplantation (dated by TCRdb to between 2019 and 2020). Regarding the complete study: ITN030ST, the source of the samples, was a randomized trial that attempted immunosuppression withdrawal within 2 years of liver transplantation. Donor-reactive T cell clones were identified using TCRbeta sequencing after a pre-transplant mixed lymphocyte reaction and were then followed in post-transplant blood. Third party-reactive TCRbeta sequences from pre-transplant MLRs were also identified as an antigen-independent comparator for donor-reactive sequences. Of the eight recipients, a few were HCV-positive, while the remaining recipients had been transplanted for non-autoimmune, non-viral indications. Until randomization at 12-24 months post-transplant, subjects were given standard immunosuppression, with no induction therapy. Tolerance was defined as complete withdrawal of immunosuppression for at least one year without a rise in liver enzymes beyond twice the upper limit of normal. Blood samples were collected pre-transplant, pre-randomization before withdrawal, and post-randomization after either full withdrawal or failed withdrawal. The study cohort included 8 liver transplant recipients, of whom 3 were classified as tolerant and 5 as non-tolerant. Results and caveats for the whole study, not just this receptor: Because allograft tissue specimens were not available, migration of donor-reactive T cells into the graft, rather than deletion, may have occurred. In a couple of subjects, low numbers of available donor cells limited the measurable donor-reactive repertoire. Donor-reactive sequences declined more than third party-reactive ones, suggesting partial antigen-specific deletion unrelated to withdrawal success. A significant post-transplant decrease in circulating donor-reactive CD4 TCRbeta sequences was observed in most of the 8 subjects, irrespective of tolerance or HCV status. When repertoire turnover was taken into account, detection of donor-reactive sequences was significantly reduced in 7 of 8 subjects for CD4 and in 8 of 8 subjects for CD8. Because of small, heterogeneous patient numbers and non-standardized post-transplant time points, the conclusions were only preliminary.

This specimen's time point label, interpreted: pre-transplant. Unstimulated PBMCs, after thawing, were stained for CD3, CD4 and CD8 and then FACS-sorted into CD3+CD4+ and CD3+CD8+ populations. Randomization to immunosuppression withdrawal applied to every one of the 8 studied subjects. Genomic DNA was isolated with the Qiagen DNeasy Blood and Tissue Kit. Trimming leaves V shorter by 1 base and J shorter by 9 bases, with the junction holding 11 bases beyond the gene matches. Taken from cysteine to phenylalanine, the CDR3 has 16 residues. The CDR3 DNA has 48 bases and is translated from base 1. From the germline V gene, CDR1 is SGHAT and CDR2 is FQNNGV. Regarding this clone: Its antigen has not been determined. No base quality information exists; no much larger clone differs at one position.

High-throughput TCRbeta CDR3 sequencing of frozen genomic DNA was performed by immunoSEQ, including PCR amplification, mapping, bias correction and internal controls. The published analysis was carried out like this. Productive rearrangements were retained, and unique TCRbeta sequences were defined by the CDR3 nucleotide sequence together with the V and J gene. For a sequence to be called donor-reactive, it needed a frequency of at least 0.01% and at least 5-fold expansion in CFSE-low cells compared with unstimulated pre-transplant cells. To ensure at least 90% detection power, minimum frequency thresholds were set for each subject based on that subject's lowest-template unstimulated sample. Jensen-Shannon divergence between the top 1000 TCRbeta sequences post-transplant and pre-transplant was used to measure repertoire turnover. Changes in detection of donor-reactive sequences were tested with two-sided Fisher's exact tests. TCRdb retrieved this table from immuneACCESS and kept in-frame rearrangements only. Not all clones are present; in checked studies, unresolved V genes account for under half, and no reason is known for the remainder. The DNA was the basis for D and trimming; V, J and clone size are from that table. For this sample the table gives about 72,000 clones, of which under 95% were detected only once. Together, the top ten hold roughly 2.7% of the sample.

The sequenced sample was CD4+ T cells from blood, obtained before liver transplant. In this chain, TRBV11-2 is recombined with TRBJ2-2, and TRBD1 aligns with 7 junction nucleotides. The receptor was derived from a human donor who received a liver transplant. Read as DNA, the sequence is TGTGCCAGCAGCTTAGTAGGGGGCCTAGCCGACAGGGAGCTGTTTTTT. This translates into CASSLVGGLADRELFF.